A single sample is the source of the 18 T cell receptor beta chains below, sequenced in a study of T-cell memory formation after mild COVID-19. One entry per CDR3 protein, called by TCRdb with MiXCR from the 5' RACE reads. This repertoire shows 40,000 to 60,000 distinct CDR3 sequences, over 9% found once; its top ten account for 12%. Sequenced: PBMCs or a T cell subset sorted from them (not recorded which). The receptors derive from an adult woman who had mild COVID-19 (a few samples of this study predate the infection). Cell type and time point are not known.

This clonotype was seen a handful of times. This chain links TRBV10-2 with TRBJ2-7; 8 bases fit TRBD1. Germline loops: CDR1 WSHSY, CDR2 SAAADI. The CDR3 consists of 12 residues. V dropped 4 bases and J dropped 5; count of bases not matched to a gene: 1. The CDR3 nucleotides are TGCGCCAGCAGTGTACAGGGGGACGAGCAGTACTTC. As protein: CASSVQGDEQYF.

As to this clonotype: The missing conserved phenylalanine or tryptophan at the end of this CDR3 makes a read error likely. The chain is built from TRBV5-8 and TRBJ1-5; D might be TRBD1 (6 bases). Germline lookup yields CDR1 SGHTS and CDR2 YDEGEE. Trimming stripped 2 bases from V and 0 bases from J, with 18 bases between. CDR3 length: 18 amino acids. The CDR3 region is CASSFFRGSHYSNQPQHI. The CDR3 nucleotides are TGTGCCAGCAGCTTTTTCAGGGGCTCCCATTATAGCAATCAGCCCCAGCATATT.

There are a few counts of this clonotype. The V and J genes are TRBV7-3 and TRBJ2-1; 8 nucleotides line up with TRBD2. Germline loops: CDR1 SGHTA, CDR2 FQGTGA. The CDR3 runs to 15 residues. J lost 8 bases, V lost 2 bases, and 8 bases had no gene match. The CDR3 loop reads CASSLSASGSDEQFF. The CDR3 bases are TGTGCCAGCAGCTTATCGGCTAGCGGGTCGGATGAGCAGTTCTTC.

The chain couples TRBV12-3 or TRBV12-4 to TRBJ1-5; possibly TRBD1 for D (5 bases). This CDR3 comprises 15 residues. The ends were cut back, 10 bases at V and 2 bases at J, with 18 bases in the middle. CDR3 DNA sequence: TGTGCCACCGCTTTGCGGGGCGGAGGCAATCAGCCCCAGCATTTT. This translates into CATALRGGGNQPQHF.

This clonotype was recorded at least ten times. The chain links TRBV5-8 to TRBJ2-2; maybe TRBD1 (6 bases). V was cut by 4 bases and J by 3 bases, with 13 bases left in between. Germline V gene data show CDR1 as SGHTS and CDR2 as YDEGEE. This CDR3 spans 15 amino acids. The CDR3 region has the DNA TGTGCCAGCAGCCCCGGGACAACGGACACCGGGGAGCTGTTTTTT. Translating it yields CASSPGTTDTGELFF.

This clonotype was observed a handful of times. V usage is TRBV21-1 and J usage is TRBJ2-7; the table assigns TRBD1, which was not confirmed against the DNA. TRBV21-1 is shown as a pseudogene. The CDR3 consists of 14 residues. CDR3 sequence: CASSIRTSSYEQYF. In DNA, the CDR3 is TGTGCCAGCAGCATCCGGACAAGCTCCTACGAGCAGTACTTC.

The J gene is TRBJ1-1, the V gene TRBV4-1; D is ambiguous. V lost 4 bases to trimming and J lost 3 bases, with 15 bases between them. The germline gives CDR1 MGHRA, CDR2 YSYEKL. The CDR3 is 15 residues long. CDR3 region: CASSPNPRQDTEAFF. In DNA form, the CDR3 reads TGCGCCAGCAGCCCAAATCCCCGTCAGGACACTGAAGCTTTCTTT.

This clonotype was seen only a few times. V usage is TRBV7-9 and J usage is TRBJ2-5; D may be TRBD2 (7 bases). Deletions cut 1 base from V and 1 base from J, with 16 bases between. The CDR3 has 17 residues. Germline V lookup: CDR1 SEHNR, CDR2 FQNEAQ (reference sequence). CDR3 region: CASSLGGSGTTQETQYF. CDR3 coding DNA: TGTGCCAGCAGCTTAGGGGGGAGCGGGACAACCCAAGAGACCCAGTACTTC.

This chain links TRBV5-1 with TRBJ2-2; 9 bases are a match to TRBD2. Trimming took 0 bases from V and 10 from J; bases not matched to a gene: 4. Germline V CDR1 and CDR2: SGHRS, YFSETQ. This CDR3 region has 14 residues. The CDR3 coding sequence is TGCGCCAGCAGCTTGGGACTAGCGGTCGAGGAGCTGTTTTTT. This translates into CASSLGLAVEELFF. The full variable domain, rest sourced from reference TRBV5-1 and TRBJ2-2, is KAGVTQTPRYLIKTRGQQVTLSCSPISGHRSVSWYQQTPGQGLQFLFEYFSETQRNKGNFPGRFSGRQFSNSRSEMNVSTLELGDSALYLCASSLGLAVEELFFGEGSRLTVL.

The V and J genes are TRBV7-6 and TRBJ2-6; D gene unclear. The germline CDR1 and CDR2 sequences are SGHVS and FNYEAQ. V lost 1 base to trimming and J lost 1 base, with 20 bases between them. The length of the CDR3 is 20 residues. Here the CDR3 reads CASSLGVGRPNPSGANVLTF. The DNA for the CDR3 is TGTGCCAGCAGCTTAGGGGTGGGCAGGCCCAATCCTTCTGGGGCCAACGTCCTGACTTTC.

This clonotype was counted at least ten times. The genes are TRBV7-3 and TRBJ2-7; no clear D. Germline CDR1 SGHTA, CDR2 FQGTGA. Trimming left V 5 bases short and J 2 bases short, with 13 bases between. The CDR3 contains 14 residues. DNA of the CDR3: TGTGCCAGCAGCCCGAACCACGCGACCTACGAGCAGTACTTC. Amino acids: CASSPNHATYEQYF.

This clonotype was observed a handful of times. An end of the junction differs from the germline gene, which may be a read error. The gene calls are TRBV4-1 and TRBJ1-2, with D maybe TRBD1 (5 bases). In germline, CDR1 is MGHRA, CDR2 YSYEKL. The CDR3 sequence is 15 residues long. The CDR3 is CASSQDVRGNFGYTF. CDR3 DNA: TGCGCCAGCAGCCAAGATGTGCGGGGGAACTTTGGCTACACCTTC.

This clonotype was seen only a few times. The rearrangement links TRBV5-1 to TRBJ2-3; D is unclear. The CDR3 totals 13 residues. Trimming cost V 5 bases and J 2 bases, with 9 bases left between them. Germline V gene data show CDR1 as SGHRS and CDR2 as YFSETQ. As DNA, the CDR3 is TGCGCCAGCAGTGAAAGGGTCACAGATACGCAGTATTTT. This gives the protein CASSERVTDTQYF.

The V call is TRBV4-2, the J call TRBJ2-1; 11 bases line up with TRBD2. Looked up from germline, CDR1 is LGHNA and CDR2 is YNFKEQ. This CDR3 is built from 16 residues. The V and J ends lost 6 bases and 4 bases, in that order; junction bases with no gene match: 8. The CDR3 reads CASSRLAGSEYNEQFF. DNA of the CDR3: TGTGCCAGCAGTCGACTAGCGGGATCGGAATACAATGAGCAGTTCTTC.

By share of the sample, this clonotype is medium-sized. This rearrangement joins TRBV18 to TRBJ2-3; no definite D call. Germline V gene lookup returns CDR1 KGHSH and CDR2 LQKENI. V shed 2 bases and J shed 0 bases, with 9 bases lying between them. The CDR3 spans 15 residues. The CDR3 nucleotides read TGTGCCAGCTCACCAATTGCGGCAAGCACAGATACGCAGTATTTT. It codes for CASSPIAASTDTQYF.

The V gene is TRBV7-6, the J gene TRBJ2-5; 8 bases are a match to TRBD2. This CDR3 spans 16 amino acids. With V trimmed by 5 bases and J by 3 bases, 11 bases remained unmatched. The germline gives CDR1 SGHVS, CDR2 FNYEAQ. CDR3 loop: CASSPRGGRVEETQYF. The DNA of the CDR3 is TGTGCCAGCAGCCCCCGGGGGGGGCGTGTGGAAGAGACCCAGTACTTC.

In its sample, this clonotype was seen many times. This chain connects TRBV18 to TRBJ1-2; 9 bases line up with TRBD1. The CDR3 loop spans 13 amino acids. Trimming took 6 bases from V and 6 from J; bases not matched to a gene: 5. Germline V gene lookup returns CDR1 KGHSH and CDR2 LQKENI. CDR3 amino acids: CASSPGQGHGYTF. CDR3 DNA: TGTGCCAGCTCGCCAGGACAGGGGCATGGCTACACCTTC. Drawing the rest from reference TRBV18 and TRBJ1-2, the complete variable domain is NAGVMQNPRHLVRRRGQEARLRCSPMKGHSHVYWYRQLPEEGLKFMVYLQKENIIDESGMPKERFSAEFPKEGPSILRIQQVVRGDSAAYFCASSPGQGHGYTFGSGTRLTVV.

This clonotype was observed a few times. The chain recombines TRBV2 with TRBJ2-1; D is undetermined. Germline CDR1 SNHLY, CDR2 FYNNEI. V was clipped by 6 bases and J by 6 bases, with 12 bases between them. The CDR3 spans 13 residues. The CDR3 DNA reads TGTGCCAGCAGGGGTGCTAACCCCAATGAGCAGTTCTTC. Translation: CASRGANPNEQFF. Supplemented by reference TRBV2 and TRBJ2-1, the full variable domain reads EPEVTQTPSHQVTQMGQEVILRCVPISNHLYFYWYRQILGQKVEFLVSFYNNEISEKSEIFDDQFSVERPDGSNFTLKIRSTKLEDSAMYFCASRGANPNEQFFGPGTRLTVL.